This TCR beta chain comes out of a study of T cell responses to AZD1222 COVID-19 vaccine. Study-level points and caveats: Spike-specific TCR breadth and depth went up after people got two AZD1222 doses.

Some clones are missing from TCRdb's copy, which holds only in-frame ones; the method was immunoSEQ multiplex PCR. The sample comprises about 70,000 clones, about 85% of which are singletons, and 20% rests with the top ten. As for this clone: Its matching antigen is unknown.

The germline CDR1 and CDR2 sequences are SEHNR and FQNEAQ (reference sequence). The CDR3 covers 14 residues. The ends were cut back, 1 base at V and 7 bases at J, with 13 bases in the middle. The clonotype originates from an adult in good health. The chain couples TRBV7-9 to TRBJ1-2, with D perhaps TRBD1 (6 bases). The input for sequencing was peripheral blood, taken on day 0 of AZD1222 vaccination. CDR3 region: CASSLEARGRGYTF. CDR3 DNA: TGTGCCAGCAGCTTAGAGGCCAGGGGACGTGGCTACACCTTC.